The sequence of this T cell receptor (beta chain) was determined in a study of cytomegalovirus exposure and HLA in healthy donors (dated by TCRdb to the late 2010s). Broadly, across the study: In an earlier analysis of some 550 of the donors, approximately 300 Gb of sequence data and approximately 100 million unique TCR beta sequences from about 190 million T cells were reported. About 300 gigabases of sequencing data and approximately 85 million unique TCR sequences were included in an early release covering around 600 HLA-typed donors. Of the roughly 390 genotyped donors, over 80% were placed in the genetic ancestry cluster associated with self-reported Caucasian donors. The aim of the study was to test whether cataloging public T cell receptors could identify signatures of past pathogen exposure. The study profiled the T cell repertoires of some 610 subjects by immunosequencing and related them to cytomegalovirus serostatus. A separate validation cohort of 100 to 150 different subjects was used in addition to the 666-subject first cohort. High-throughput TCR immunosequencing, statistical association of individual TCRs with disease status, and machine learning were combined to predict cytomegalovirus infection status. A later analysis re-analyzed previously published TCR beta repertoires from about 730 donors and added high-resolution HLA genotyping to study TCR occurrence patterns. Rather than using new phenotypic data, the later analysis identified candidate immune exposures from TCR beta sequences and from how often those sequences occurred across donors. An earlier analysis of roughly 580 of the donors used high-throughput TCR beta sequencing to judge whether each TCR beta V gene segment behaved as functional or pseudogenic. Donor age, sex, ethnicity and CMV serostatus were collected together with the repertoire data. Genome-wide SNP genotypes for about three fifths of the 666 donors were used in a later genetic analysis, which treated that subset as a discovery cohort. Every discovery cohort repertoire had been produced on one sequencing platform. Class I and class II HLA loci were covered by the typing at four-digit resolution. The number of donors typed differed by locus, with about 629-630 for A, B, C, DRB1 and DQB1, around 520 for DQA1, 600 to 610 for DPA1, and 400 to 490 for DPB1. Roughly 5 DR-DQ haplotypes were handled as single units for association and clustering, since linkage in the cohort was strong. Among some 400 genotyped donors of the cohort, an average of about 240,000 unique TCR beta nucleotide sequences was sequenced per donor, of which about 18% were non-productive. The paper as a whole reports these results and caveats: The classifier was reported to diagnose cytomegalovirus status with high specificity and sensitivity in both the original cohort and the validation cohort. A group of highly shared sequence variants was considered likely to be a technical artifact of the sequencing pipeline. Most CMV-associated TCR beta chains appeared to be HLA-restricted in a later analysis, and the HLA associations seemed to be driven largely by CMV exposure. In a later analysis, HLA-associated TCR beta chains showed more clonal expansion and lower generation probabilities than non-associated chains that were equally common. Only TCR beta chains were sequenced in this cohort, and the absence of alpha or paired-chain data limited detectable features. Some 15 rarely observed V segments, including chromosome 9 orphons, were excluded from the earlier analysis of about 610 of the donors because counts were too low. Immune exposure information for the cohort was limited to CMV serostatus. A further reported finding was that TCR beta sequences accurately predicted the HLA-A and HLA-B alleles for most subjects in the first cohort. In a later genetic analysis, fewer N-insertions in productive TCRs were reported among donors in an Asian-associated ancestry cluster than the roughly 700-donor mean. Across donors, most TCR sequences were observed very rarely, whereas some public TCRs were present in many individuals. The study listed 170 or so TCR beta chains as associated with cytomegalovirus. In vitro tests confirmed that a few of the cytomegalovirus-associated TCR beta chains recognize cytomegalovirus antigens. Assigning TCR associations to individual alleles was difficult when HLA alleles, especially DR and DQ, strongly co-occurred. An association between a missense DCLRE1C variant and V-gene and J-gene trimming of TCR beta chains was found in a later genetic analysis and replicated in an independent cohort. An earlier analysis of around 500 of the donors showed that most TCR beta V segments appeared in productive rearrangements either about 90% or about 30% of the time, which broadly matched IMGT annotations. Correlated functional status among segregating V segments might be attributable to linkage disequilibrium, but an unknown experimental factor could not be ruled out. The authors suggested that the approach could potentially be generalized to other disease states and immunological phenotypes. A later analysis associated 16,951 TCR beta sequences with specific HLA alleles at a false discovery rate of 0.05. HLA typing was unavailable for some donors at each locus, so association tests used only the typed subset. Presence/absence analyses assumed roughly uniform sequencing depth across donors, an assumption that may not hold. Some IMGT-functional V segments, including TRBV6-2 and TRBV6-3, could not be distinguished by the 87-base-pair reads and were therefore excluded. A later analysis reported that several top co-occurrence clusters appeared linked to parvovirus B19, influenza, CMV and Epstein-Barr virus. In a later analysis, TCR association rates were found to vary across HLA loci, with the most associated TCRs seen for DRB1 alleles and the fewest for HLA-C alleles.

About this clone itself: Its antigen is currently not known. The sample holds no much larger clone one base away, and base qualities are not on file. The sample holds other DNA sequences that translate to the same CDR3.

The cohort comprised hundreds of healthy bone marrow donors. All cohort members were sampled while nominally healthy, although unrecorded immune exposures were likely present. The donor was CMV seronegative and was included in the group of approximately 350 seronegative cohort members. A peripheral blood sample was collected from each donor, and TCR beta sequencing was performed on peripheral blood mononuclear cells. The Qiagen DNeasy Blood Extraction Kit was used to extract genomic DNA from the blood cell samples. To prepare the library, the immunoSEQ multiplex PCR assay was applied. For the multiplex PCR, a mixture combining 60 forward primers for TCR Vbeta segments and 13 reverse primers for TCR Jbeta segments was used. Amplification of the CDR3 region of rearranged TCR beta genes was performed with a multiplex PCR assay on genomic DNA. The Illumina HiSeq System was used to sequence the amplified TCR beta libraries as 87-base-pair reads. In the source study's methods: A later analysis counted approximately 76 million unique TCR beta chains across the approximately 700 repertoires, and 9.5 million to 11 million of these chains were shared by at least two donors. To remove PCR and sequencing errors, raw reads were error-corrected and collapsed into unique sequences using a nearest-neighbor algorithm that merged closely related sequences. V, D and J gene segments were assigned by aligning CDR3 sequences to IMGT reference sequences. For a sequence to be retained, a match of at least six nucleotides was required to both a V gene segment and a J gene segment. Rearrangements were classified as productive when the CDR3 lacked stop codons and remained in frame with V and J, and all other rearrangements were classified as non-productive. Following IMGT convention, CDR3 was defined as the stretch from the second conserved V-encoded cysteine to the conserved J-encoded phenylalanine. The earlier analysis of about 530 of the donors excluded any sequence lacking an unambiguous match to a single V gene segment. An earlier analysis of approximately 590 of the donors called V segments functional above 56.7% productive rearrangements and segregating when the between-donor standard deviation exceeded 5%. A statistical classification framework was developed to diagnose cytomegalovirus status using the catalog of TCR beta chain sequences. V and J gene assignment, in a later analysis, came from comparing TCR nucleotide sequences with IMGT/GENE-DB human TR gene sequences. In a later analysis, CDR3 sequences and most-parsimonious VDJ recombination scenarios were assigned using the TCRdist pipeline. A later analysis defined each TCR beta chain by its CDR3 amino acid sequence plus V-gene family, and excluded reads lacking a unique V-gene family. A later analysis removed over 500 highly shared, low-generation-probability nucleotide sequences to deal with suspected cross-contamination and a sequencing artifact. In a later analysis, a clonal expansion index was calculated for each public chain from normalized within-repertoire ranks of inferred template counts. In a later analysis, generation probabilities were computed with a VDJ recombination model fitted to out-of-frame rearrangements, and the resulting probabilities were checked against IGoR. Hypergeometric tests were used in a later analysis to score TCR-TCR, TCR-HLA and TCR-CMV co-occurrence, with a repertoire-size bias correction applied to the TCR pairs. To estimate false discovery rates, a later analysis permuted the HLA or CMV assignments 20 times. A later analysis grouped co-occurring TCRs with DBSCAN, adding TCRdist sequence similarity when clustering within HLA-allele-positive subsets. Repertoires with fewer than 30,000 or more than 120,000 public chains, plus five repertoires with anomalous nucleotide sharing, were excluded from co-occurrence clustering. Here the immuneACCESS table is served through TCRdb, limited to in-frame sequences with V and J called. Missing clones are a known gap in these copies; in checked studies unresolved V genes cover under half, and the rest lacks a known reason. V, J and clone size reflect that table, while D and trimming were determined from the DNA. A total of some 150,000 clones appear in this sample, about three quarters of them only once. The ten largest clones capture 3% to 4.5% of the sample.

CDR1 SGDLS and CDR2 YYNGEE are derived from the germline V gene. V is trimmed back by 4 bases and J by 5 bases, and the junction contains 7 bases that no gene match accounts for. The CDR3, from cysteine to phenylalanine, totals 14 residues. The kept DNA is CDR3 alone, 42 bases in frame from the first base. The sequenced sample was PBMCs. This clonotype originated in a male donor in good health and CMV-seronegative. In this chain, TRBV9 is recombined with TRBJ1-1; TRBD1 matches 8 bases in the middle. The CDR3 amino acid sequence is: CASSPRTGRTEAFF. At the DNA level, the sequence is TGTGCCAGCAGCCCCAGGACAGGGAGAACTGAAGCTTTCTTT.